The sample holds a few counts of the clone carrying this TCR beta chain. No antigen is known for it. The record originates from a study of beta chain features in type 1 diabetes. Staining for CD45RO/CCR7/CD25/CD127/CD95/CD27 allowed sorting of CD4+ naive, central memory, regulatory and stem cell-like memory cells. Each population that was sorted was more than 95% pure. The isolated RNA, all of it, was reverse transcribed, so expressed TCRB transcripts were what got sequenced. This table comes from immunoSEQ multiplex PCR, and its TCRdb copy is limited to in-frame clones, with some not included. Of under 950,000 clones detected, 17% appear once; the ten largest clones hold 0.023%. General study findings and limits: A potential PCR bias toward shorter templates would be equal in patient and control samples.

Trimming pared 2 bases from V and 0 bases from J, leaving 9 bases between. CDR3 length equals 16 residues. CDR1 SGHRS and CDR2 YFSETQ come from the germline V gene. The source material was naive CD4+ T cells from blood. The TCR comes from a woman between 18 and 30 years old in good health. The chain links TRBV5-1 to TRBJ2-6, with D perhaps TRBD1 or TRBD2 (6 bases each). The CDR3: CASSFGGGSGANVLTF. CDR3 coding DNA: TGCGCCAGCAGCTTCGGGGGCGGCTCTGGGGCCAACGTCCTGACTTTC.